Sequencing of this TCR beta chain was carried out in a study of T and B cells in COVID-19 patients. The CDR3 spans 14 residues. The germline V gene has CDR1 SGHDT and CDR2 YYEEEE. V gave up 7 bases and J gave up 5 bases, with 18 bases separating them. This clonotype was recorded a few times. Its target is not known. Blood genomic DNA input for TRB amplification was about 220-500 ng. Multiplex PCR with BIOMED2 TRB-A/B primer pools amplified TRB rearrangements. Each CDR3 protein gets one entry after TCRdb re-called the multiplex PCR reads with MiXCR. The sample carries 15,000 to 20,000 distinct CDR3 sequences, 30% to 45% recorded once. Notes on the study in general: There were more than 2,000 TCR clusters exclusive to the recovered cohort, 31 with low generation probability. Highly clonal in active COVID-19, TRB repertoires exceeded healthy-donor diversity and richness at recovery.

This sequence joins TRBV5-6 and TRBJ1-2; tentatively, D is TRBD1 (5 bases). Specimen: blood. This TCR was sampled from a human donor with active COVID-19. The CDR3 sequence: CASRTAGDGYGYTF. CDR3 DNA sequence: TGTGCCAGCCGGACGGCGGGGGATGGTTATGGCTACACCTTC. The full variable domain, with the rest looked up from reference TRBV5-6 and TRBJ1-2, is DAGVTQSPTHLIKTRGQQVTLRCSPKSGHDTVSWYQQALGQGPQFIFQYYEEEERQRGNFPDRFSGHQFPNYSSELNVNALLLGDSALYLCASRTAGDGYGYTFGSGTRLTVV.